The T cell receptor beta chain described here comes from a study of T-cell memory formation after mild COVID-19 (dated by TCRdb to the early 2020s). In terms of the full investigation: Most TCR sequence clusters were specific to one of the two donors. In a couple of donors, T-cell clones that expanded and contracted after mild COVID-19 were followed by sequencing TCRalpha and TCRbeta repertoires longitudinally. Two young, previously healthy adult volunteers made up the cohort, one male and one female. Points the paper makes about the study in general: The study covered only a couple of mild cases, and larger cohorts including severe cases with pre-infection samples were considered necessary. Clones that contracted from day 15 to 85 showed balanced CD4/CD8 phenotypes, whereas a second wave of clones that expanded from day 15 to 37 leaned towards CD4+. The second-wave clones that peaked on day 37 were not confirmed to be SARS-CoV-2 specific. Contracting CD4+ clones were found mainly in CM and EM memory subsets, while CD8+ clones were enriched in EMRA. The detection of some responding clones in pre-infection memory suggests that pre-existing cross-reactive memory T cells joined the SARS-CoV-2 response.

After removal of 0 bases from V and 7 bases from J, the junction retains 1 base not matched to a gene. The CDR3, cysteine through phenylalanine, is 14 amino acids long. Left in the record is the CDR3 DNA by itself, 42 bases read in frame from the first base. From a lookup of the germline V gene (reference sequence), CDR1 and CDR2 are DFQATT and SNEGSKA. With regard to this clonotype: What this receptor recognizes is not known. The record has no base qualities; no much larger clone is one base away.

Ficoll-Paque density gradient centrifugation was used to isolate PBMCs. Sequencing instrument: Illumina NovaSeq 6000. TCRalpha and TCRbeta cDNA libraries were built by 5'RACE with constant-segment primers, adding sample barcodes and unique molecular identifiers. RNA was extracted from every sample with Trizol reagent. Amplification of the libraries took two PCR steps, and the second step added a second sample barcode plus Illumina TruSeq adapters. Libraries were sequenced on an Illumina NovaSeq with 2 x 150 bp paired-end reads. The study's processing was this. With migec v1.2.7, reads were demultiplexed and then collapsed into UMI-guided consensus sequences. Using mixcr v2.1.11, UMI consensuses were aligned to TRA and TRB V and J templates and then assembled into clonotypes. Expanded or contracted clonotypes were those called significant by both edgeR and NoisET, with noise models trained on biological replicates. For edgeR calls, a false discovery rate-adjusted p below 0.01 and a log2 fold-change threshold of 1 were applied. As an exploratory analysis of dynamics, PCA with hierarchical clustering was applied to max-normalized trajectories of the 1000 most abundant clonotypes. Separately sequenced CD4+ and CD8+ repertoires were used to assign a CD4 or CD8 phenotype to each responding clone. TCRdb applied fastp at Q25 and MiXCR to the public reads, then kept only in-frame beta chains. CDR3 protein sequences are deduplicated, and each keeps its most common genes and DNA. TCRdb assigned the V and J calls; the authors' analysis was not used. This sample gives about 430,000 distinct CDR3 sequences in total; 18% of them show up just once. The ten largest clones represent 20% to 25% of the sample.

The clonotype originates from a man between 18 and 35 years old who had mild COVID-19 (a few samples of this study predate the infection). The sample titles of this study are shuffled in the database, so cell type and time point are left out; the donor was told from shared clones. Recombination connected TRBV20-1 to TRBJ2-3, and 13 junction bases match TRBD2. The specimen was PBMCs or a T cell subset sorted from them (not recorded which). CDR3 reads: CSARELAGGYTQYF. The DNA sequence follows: TGCAGTGCTAGAGAACTAGCGGGGGGGTATACGCAGTATTTT.